This T cell receptor beta chain derives from a study of cytomegalovirus exposure and HLA in healthy donors. The length of the CDR3 is 15 residues. CDR1 SGHTA and CDR2 FQGTGA come from the germline V gene. V shed 5 bases and J shed 0 bases, with 8 bases lying between them. Turning to this clone: Its antigen is unknown.

Regarding the study as a whole: What was likely a sequencing artifact was a cluster of highly shared sequence variants.

The PCR was carried out with 60 Vbeta primers and 13 Jbeta primers. Authors' processing steps: Tens of millions of unique TCR beta chains, about 11 million of them shared, were counted by a later analysis. TCRdb keeps only in-frame clones here, not all; method: immunoSEQ multiplex PCR. D and trimming were read from the DNA, whereas the V and J calls and clone size are those reported in that table. The sample has about 64,000 clones, over 70% seen once. This chain joins TRBV7-3 and TRBJ2-6; a possible D gene is TRBD1 (5 bases). The clonotype originates from a male donor in good health and CMV-seropositive. Input material: PBMCs. CDR3 bases: TGTGCCAGCAGCGATGACAGCTCTGGGGCCAACGTCCTGACTTTC. The encoded protein is CASSDDSSGANVLTF.